The entry below gives a single TCR beta chain sequence along with its context. The source of the sample is a study of cytomegalovirus exposure and HLA in healthy donors. Both 60 Vbeta primers and 13 Jbeta primers went into the PCR. In the authors' methods: Per a later analysis, the number of unique TCR beta chains was around 80 million, of which roughly 9.9 million were shared. Clones were sequenced by immunoSEQ multiplex PCR, and TCRdb holds only the in-frame ones, with some missing. That table gives V, J and clone size, and the DNA gave D and trimming. The data show over 130,000 clones, more than 55% seen once. The CDR3 totals 14 residues. V lost 3 bases and J 4 bases, leaving 7 bases between the germline ends. In germline, CDR1 is ENHRY, CDR2 SYGVKD.

The sample was PBMCs. This clonotype was obtained from a woman aged 60-75 years in good health and CMV-seronegative. The chain recombines TRBV10-3 with TRBJ2-6; a weak D match, TRBD1 (5 bases). CDR3 DNA: TGTGCCATCAGTGACAGGGCAGGGGCCAACGTCCTGACTTTC. It specifies CAISDRAGANVLTF.